The 26 T cell receptor beta chains below come from one sample, sequenced in a study of cytomegalovirus exposure and HLA in healthy donors. The primer mix had 60 Vbeta and 13 Jbeta primers. Using immunoSEQ multiplex PCR, the repertoire was profiled, and TCRdb retains in-frame clones only, with some absent. The data show just over 150,000 clones, about three quarters seen once. The specimen sequenced was PBMCs. The receptors were sampled from a woman under 40 in good health and CMV-seronegative.

This clone was recorded only once. The chain is built from TRBV5-1 and TRBJ2-2; tentatively, D is TRBD1 (6 bases). The CDR3 is 15 amino acids. Trimming shortened V by 3 bases and J by 3 bases, and 12 bases separated the two germline ends. The germline CDR1 and CDR2 sequences are SGHRS and YFSETQ. The CDR3 coding sequence is TGCGCCAGCAGCTCCAATACAGGGTACACCGGGGAGCTGTTTTTT. This gives the protein CASSSNTGYTGELFF.

The chain is built from TRBV4-1 and TRBJ2-7; D gene unclear. This CDR3 region has 15 residues. Trimming took 2 bases from V and 1 from J, leaving 12 bases between them. The V gene's germline CDR1 is MGHRA and CDR2 YSYEKL. The CDR3 DNA follows: TGCGCCAGCAGCCAAAAGTCAGGTACTTCCTACGAGCAGTACTTC. Translating it yields CASSQKSGTSYEQYF.

V gene TRBV7-2 combines with J gene TRBJ2-7; 9 nucleotides line up with TRBD1. CDR1 SGHTA and CDR2 FQGNSA come from the germline V gene. This CDR3 is 15 amino acids long. The J segment lost 6 bases and the V segment lost 1 base, leaving 7 bases of the junction unmatched. The CDR3 region is CASSLVQGASAEQYF. The DNA of the CDR3 is TGTGCCAGCAGCTTAGTACAGGGGGCCTCCGCCGAGCAGTACTTC.

This clone appeared once. The chain has TRBV6-1 and TRBJ2-7; TRBD1 matches at 9 bases. Germline CDR1 MNHNS, CDR2 SASEGT. There are 13 residues in the CDR3. J lost 6 bases, V lost 6 bases, and 6 bases had no gene match. CDR3: CASRGQGPGEQYF. The CDR3, as DNA: TGTGCCAGCAGGGGACAGGGTCCGGGCGAGCAGTACTTC.

This rearrangement joins TRBV7-9 to TRBJ1-1, with D perhaps TRBD1 (6 bases). Trimming cost V 7 bases and J 5 bases, with 17 bases left between them. The germline V gene has CDR1 SEHNR and CDR2 FQNEAQ (reference sequence). The CDR3 is 14 amino acids. CDR3 amino acids: CASIPTGRVTEAFF. The DNA of the CDR3 is TGTGCCAGCATCCCCACAGGGCGGGTAACTGAAGCTTTCTTT.

The chain carries TRBV19 and TRBJ2-1; TRBD1 might be the D (6 bases). The CDR3 contains 13 residues. The V end was cut by 5 bases, the J end by 10 bases, with 15 bases between. Per the germline V gene, CDR1 is LNHDA and CDR2 is SQIVND (reference sequence). This CDR3 is CASSSGQTGEQFF. In DNA form, the CDR3 reads TGTGCCAGTAGTTCGGGACAAACGGGCGAGCAGTTCTTC.

To note about this clone: The junction shows a germline mismatch at one end, possibly a read error. The chain is built from TRBV7-7 and TRBJ2-5; TRBD1 might be the D (5 bases). This CDR3 is built from 14 residues. CDR1 and CDR2 from the germline V gene are SSHAT and FNYEAQ (reference sequence). For the CDR3, the DNA is TGTGCTAGCAGCCCCGAGCCAGGGCAAGAGACCCAGTACTTC. Its protein product is CASSPEPGQETQYF.

This clone was observed a few times. This sequence joins TRBV6-1 and TRBJ1-2; TRBD1 matches at 8 bases. Germline CDR1 MNHNS, CDR2 SASEGT. The CDR3 length is 14 residues. The CDR3 sequence: CATQGGTFPRGYTF. The CDR3 region has the DNA TGTGCTACACAGGGGGGGACTTTCCCTCGGGGCTACACCTTC.

The V and J genes are TRBV5-1 and TRBJ1-2; D not resolved. In germline, CDR1 is SGHRS, CDR2 YFSETQ. The ends were cut back, 4 bases at V and 4 bases at J, with 11 bases in the middle. The CDR3 runs to 13 residues. The CDR3 DNA sequence: TGCGCCAGCAGCCGAACAGAGATCTATGGCTACACCTTC. Amino acids: CASSRTEIYGYTF.

V gene TRBV7-9 combines with J gene TRBJ1-1; TRBD1 might be the D (6 bases). Germline CDR1 is SEHNR and CDR2 is FQNEAQ (reference sequence). Trimming removed 3 bases at V and 6 bases at J, with 11 bases between. The CDR3 has 13 residues. The CDR3 here is CASSFGTLAEAFF. The CDR3, as DNA: TGTGCCAGCAGCTTCGGGACATTAGCTGAAGCTTTCTTT. Drawing the rest from reference TRBV7-9 and TRBJ1-1, the complete variable domain is DTGVSQNPRHKITKRGQNVTFRCDPISEHNRLYWYRQTLGQGPEFLTYFQNEAQLEKSRLLSDRFSAERPKGSFSTLEIQRTEQGDSAMYLCASSFGTLAEAFFGQGTRLTVV.

The chain combines TRBV28 with TRBJ1-1; possible D gene TRBD1, 5 bases. V lost 6 bases to trimming and J lost 2 bases, with 22 bases between them. Germline assignment: CDR1 MDHEN and CDR2 SYDVKM. The CDR3 runs 17 residues. CDR3 sequence (DNA): TGTGCCAGCAGCTCCACTTCGACACGAACAGGAAACACTGAAGCTTTCTTT. The encoded protein is CASSSTSTRTGNTEAFF.

This clone has a handful of counts. The genes are TRBV5-6 and TRBJ2-7, with a possible D match to TRBD2 (7 bases). This CDR3 contains 14 residues. The V gene lost 3 bases and the J gene lost 3 bases, with 13 bases spanning the gap. Germline V gene sequence: CDR1 SGHDT, CDR2 YYEEEE. The CDR3 DNA follows: TGTGCCAGCAGCTGGGGGGGCTCTTACTACGAGCAGTACTTC. Amino acids: CASSWGGSYYEQYF. The full variable domain, its missing parts supplied by reference TRBV5-6 and TRBJ2-7, is DAGVTQSPTHLIKTRGQQVTLRCSPKSGHDTVSWYQQALGQGPQFIFQYYEEEERQRGNFPDRFSGHQFPNYSSELNVNALLLGDSALYLCASSWGGSYYEQYFGPGTRLTVT.

This clone was observed once. The rearrangement joins TRBV7-3 to TRBJ1-6, with D possibly TRBD1 on 6 matching bases. Germline CDR1 SGHTA, CDR2 FQGTGA. V was cut by 1 base and J by 6 bases, with 7 bases left in between. There are 14 residues in the CDR3. The CDR3 coding sequence is TGTGCCAGCAGCTTAAACAGGGTTAATTCACCCCTCCACTTT. This encodes CASSLNRVNSPLHF.

This chain joins TRBV5-1 and TRBJ2-3; 10 bases are shared with TRBD2. The junction had 6 bases not matched to a gene; V was cut back by 4 bases and J by 4 bases. Germline CDR1 is SGHRS and CDR2 is YFSETQ. CDR3 length: 15 residues. CDR3 protein: CASSTSGGGADTQYF. The DNA of the CDR3 is TGCGCCAGCAGCACGAGCGGGGGGGGTGCAGATACGCAGTATTTT.

The CDR3 reads CASSAFYYNSPLHF. In nucleotides, the CDR3 is TGCGCCAGCAGCGCTTTCTACTATAATTCACCCCTCCACTTT. V usage is TRBV4-1 and J usage is TRBJ1-6; D remains ambiguous. The CDR3 is 14 amino acids. In germline, CDR1 is MGHRA, CDR2 YSYEKL. V was clipped by 5 bases and J by 3 bases, with 8 bases between them.

V gene TRBV7-9 combines with J gene TRBJ1-2; 10 bases are a match to TRBD1. The CDR3 contains 15 residues. CDR1 and CDR2 from the germline V gene are SEHNR and FQNEAQ (reference sequence). V was pared by 4 bases and J by 5 bases, with 7 bases of the junction left unmatched. The CDR3 DNA reads TGTGCCAGCAGCTCAACCGGGACAGGGGCGTATGGCTACACCTTC. Translating it yields CASSSTGTGAYGYTF.

This chain joins TRBV7-9 and TRBJ1-6, with 9 bases lining up with TRBD1. J was trimmed by 8 bases and V by 3 bases; bases with no gene match: 2. Germline V gene lookup returns CDR1 SEHNR and CDR2 FQNEAQ (reference sequence). This CDR3 contains 14 residues. CDR3 sequence (DNA): TGTGCCAGCAGCTTCCGGGACAGGGATTCACCCCTCCACTTT. Translating gives CASSFRDRDSPLHF. The complete variable domain, with remaining parts taken from reference TRBV7-9 and TRBJ1-6, reads DTGVSQNPRHKITKRGQNVTFRCDPISEHNRLYWYRQTLGQGPEFLTYFQNEAQLEKSRLLSDRFSAERPKGSFSTLEIQRTEQGDSAMYLCASSFRDRDSPLHFGNGTRLTVT.

The chain couples TRBV5-1 to TRBJ2-4; 13 positions match TRBD2. The CDR3 covers 20 residues. Per the germline V gene, CDR1 is SGHRS and CDR2 is YFSETQ. Trimming took 4 bases from V and 0 from J; bases not matched to a gene: 13. DNA for the CDR3: TGCGCCAGCAGCCCTAGACTAGCGGGGGGCTATGGGCTAGCCAAAAACATTCAGTACTTC. The encoded protein is CASSPRLAGGYGLAKNIQYF.

The chain uses TRBV29-1 and TRBJ2-5; 16 nucleotides line up with TRBD2. The CDR3 totals 16 residues. V was pared by 7 bases and J by 4 bases, with 9 bases of the junction left unmatched. Germline loops: CDR1 SQVTM, CDR2 ANQGSEA. CDR3 residues: CSAPGTSGGAGETQYF. The CDR3 DNA sequence: TGCAGCGCCCCCGGGACTAGCGGGGGGGCCGGAGAGACCCAGTACTTC. The variable domain in full, with the rest retrieved from reference TRBV29-1 and TRBJ2-5, is SAVISQKPSRDICQRGTSLTIQCQVDSQVTMMFWYRQQPGQSLTLIATANQGSEATYESGFVIDKFPISRPNLTFSTLTVSNMSPEDSSIYLCSAPGTSGGAGETQYFGPGTRLLVL.

In regard to this clone: This specimen includes other DNA sequences encoding the same CDR3. The chain uses TRBV19 and TRBJ1-5, with 8 bases lining up with TRBD1. CDR3 size: 14 residues. V trimming: 5 bases; J trimming: 6 bases; junction bases outside the gene matches: 6. Germline CDR1 reads LNHDA; CDR2 reads SQIVND (reference sequence). CDR3 residues: CASSRQGAGQPQHF. Here the CDR3 DNA reads TGTGCCAGTAGTCGTCAGGGGGCAGGTCAGCCCCAGCATTTT. The full variable domain, its missing parts supplied by reference TRBV19 and TRBJ1-5, is DGGITQSPKYLFRKEGQNVTLSCEQNLNHDAMYWYRQDPGQGLRLIYYSQIVNDFQKGDIAEGYSVSREKKESFPLTVTSAQKNPTAFYLCASSRQGAGQPQHFGDGTRLSIL.

This rearrangement joins TRBV6-5 to TRBJ2-2; 9 nucleotides align to TRBD1. J gave up 0 bases and V 2 bases, and 1 base lay outside the gene matches. The CDR3 has 16 residues. The germline CDR1 and CDR2 sequences are MNHEY and SVGAGI. This CDR3 reads CASSYRTGANTGELFF. In DNA, the CDR3 is TGTGCCAGCAGTTACCGGACAGGGGCGAACACCGGGGAGCTGTTTTTT.

J is TRBJ2-1 and V is TRBV29-1; no definite D call. The CDR3 is made up of 13 amino acids. V was trimmed by 0 bases and J by 4 bases, leaving 7 bases between them. Germline CDR1 and CDR2: SQVTM and ANQGSEA. The CDR3 protein is CSVEDSRYNEQFF. CDR3 nucleotide sequence: TGCAGCGTTGAAGACTCGCGATACAATGAGCAGTTCTTC.

The chain uses TRBV19 and TRBJ1-1, with 9 bases lining up with TRBD1. The CDR3 covers 17 residues. Germline lookup yields CDR1 LNHDA and CDR2 SQIVND (reference sequence). The ends lost 4 bases at V and 2 bases at J; junction bases unmatched: 11. The chain's CDR3 is CASSRGQGIGKNTEAFF. Here the CDR3 DNA reads TGTGCCAGTAGTAGGGGACAGGGAATTGGGAAAAACACTGAAGCTTTCTTT.

This clone has a single count. The J gene is TRBJ1-1, the V gene TRBV20-1, with D unresolved. CDR3 length: 10 amino acids. V lost 0 bases and J 9 bases, leaving 5 bases between the germline ends. In germline, CDR1 is DFQATT, CDR2 SNEGSKA (reference sequence). In DNA form, the CDR3 reads TGCAGTGCTAGAGATGCGAAAGCTTTCTTT. Amino acid sequence: CSARDAKAFF.

The rearrangement links TRBV9 to TRBJ2-1; TRBD2 matches at 12 bases. The J segment lost 7 bases and the V segment lost 4 bases, leaving 6 bases of the junction unmatched. Germline CDR1 reads SGDLS; CDR2 reads YYNGEE. This CDR3 contains 15 residues. Written as DNA, the CDR3 is TGTGCCAGCAGCCTTGGACTAGCGGGGACGAATGAGCAGTTCTTC. It translates to CASSLGLAGTNEQFF.

The V call is TRBV5-4, the J call TRBJ1-6; weak D call: TRBD1 (5 bases). Trimming removed 4 bases at V and 9 bases at J, with 20 bases between. This CDR3 contains 16 residues. CDR1 and CDR2 from the germline V gene are SGHNT and YYREEE (reference sequence). DNA for the CDR3: TGTGCCAGCAGCACAGGTGCGGCCAATAGACCTTCACCCCTCCACTTT. Its protein product is CASSTGAANRPSPLHF.